This T cell receptor (beta chain) derives from a study of cytomegalovirus exposure and HLA in healthy donors. Whole-study findings and limits: Likely technical artifact: a cluster of highly shared sequence variants. By HLA locus, TCR association rates varied in a later analysis, with DRB1 showing the most and HLA-C the fewest.

These donors, healthy bone marrow donors, were studied. Details on this clone: Its cognate antigen is unknown.

With 60 Vbeta and 13 Jbeta primers, the PCR was carried out. How the authors handled the data: Unique TCR beta chains totaled roughly 80 million in a later count, with roughly 11 million of them shared. Libraries were prepared by immunoSEQ multiplex PCR; TCRdb keeps only in-frame clonotypes and omits some of them. The DNA was the basis for D and trimming; V, J and clone size are from that table. This table holds about 140,000 clones, over 70% found once. Sample: PBMCs. This receptor was obtained from a man aged 35 to 55 in good health and CMV-seronegative.

This CDR3 reads CASSAPRARTGNGYTF. In DNA form, the CDR3 reads TGTGCCAGCAGCGCTCCTCGGGCTAGGACAGGGAATGGCTACACCTTC. V is TRBV7-9 and J is TRBJ1-2, with TRBD1 matching over 8 bases. The CDR3 is 16 residues long. Per germline, CDR1 SEHNR and CDR2 FQNEAQ (reference sequence). The V and J ends lost 5 bases and 6 bases, in that order; junction bases with no gene match: 14.